This T cell receptor (beta chain) was observed in a study of shared clonotypes between healthy human individuals. This CDR3 spans 14 amino acids. CDR1 is SGDLS, CDR2 YYNGEE, per germline. Between the trimmed V and J ends, which lost 2 bases and 3 bases, there was a span of 9 bases. Libraries were prepared by immunoSEQ multiplex PCR; TCRdb keeps only in-frame clonotypes and omits some of them. The sample carries fewer than 3 million clones, around 90% recorded once. The chain links TRBV9 to TRBJ2-1, with D uncertain. The TCR sequence derives from a man aged 18 to 30 in good health. Some clones in this sample may be carry-over from other donors' samples. Sequencing was done on a sample of naive CD4+ T cells from PBMCs. As to subset: CD45RA+ positively selected. The chain's CDR3 is CASSVQTNYNEQFF. The CDR3 DNA follows: TGTGCCAGCAGCGTCCAGACCAACTACAATGAGCAGTTCTTC.